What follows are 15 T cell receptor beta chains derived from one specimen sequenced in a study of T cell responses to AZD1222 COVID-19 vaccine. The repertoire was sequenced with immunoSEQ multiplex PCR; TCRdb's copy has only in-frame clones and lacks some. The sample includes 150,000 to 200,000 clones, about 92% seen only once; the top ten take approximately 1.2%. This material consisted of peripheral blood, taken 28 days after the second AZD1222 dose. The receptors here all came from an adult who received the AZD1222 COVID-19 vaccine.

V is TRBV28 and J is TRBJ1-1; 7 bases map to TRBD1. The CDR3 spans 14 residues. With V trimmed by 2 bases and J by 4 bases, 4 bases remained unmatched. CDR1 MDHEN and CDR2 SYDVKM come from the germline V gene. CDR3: CASSLRQGGTEAFF. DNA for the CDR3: TGTGCCAGCAGTTTAAGGCAGGGGGGCACTGAAGCTTTCTTT.

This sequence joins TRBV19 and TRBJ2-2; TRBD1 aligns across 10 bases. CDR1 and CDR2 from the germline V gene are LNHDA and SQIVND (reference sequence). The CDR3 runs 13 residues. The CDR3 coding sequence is TGTGCTTCGGGGGGGACAGGGGATCGGGAGCTGTTTTTT. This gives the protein CASGGTGDRELFF.

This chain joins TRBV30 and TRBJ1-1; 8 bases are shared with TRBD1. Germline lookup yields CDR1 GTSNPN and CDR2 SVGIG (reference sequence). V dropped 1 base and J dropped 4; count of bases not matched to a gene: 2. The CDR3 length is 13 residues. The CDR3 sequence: CAWSEQGVTEAFF. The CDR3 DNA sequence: TGTGCCTGGAGTGAACAGGGGGTCACTGAAGCTTTCTTT.

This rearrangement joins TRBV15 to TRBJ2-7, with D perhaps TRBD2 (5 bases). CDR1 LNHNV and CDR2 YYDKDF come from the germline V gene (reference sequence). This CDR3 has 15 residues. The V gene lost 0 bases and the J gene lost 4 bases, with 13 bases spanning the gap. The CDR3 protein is CATSRDDEGWYEQYF. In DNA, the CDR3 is TGTGCCACCAGCAGAGATGACGAGGGCTGGTACGAGCAGTACTTC.

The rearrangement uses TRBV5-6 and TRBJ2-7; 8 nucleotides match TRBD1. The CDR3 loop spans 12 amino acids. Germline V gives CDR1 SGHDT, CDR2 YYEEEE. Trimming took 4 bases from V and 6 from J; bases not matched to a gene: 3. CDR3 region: CASSLDRGEQYF. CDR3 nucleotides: TGTGCCAGCAGCCTAGACAGGGGCGAGCAGTACTTC.

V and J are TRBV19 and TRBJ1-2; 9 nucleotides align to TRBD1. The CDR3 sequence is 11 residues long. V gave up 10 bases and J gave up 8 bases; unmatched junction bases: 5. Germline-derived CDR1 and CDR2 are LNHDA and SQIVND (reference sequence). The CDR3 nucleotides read TGTGCCACCCCGGGACAGGGAGGCTACACCTTC. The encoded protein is CATPGQGGYTF.

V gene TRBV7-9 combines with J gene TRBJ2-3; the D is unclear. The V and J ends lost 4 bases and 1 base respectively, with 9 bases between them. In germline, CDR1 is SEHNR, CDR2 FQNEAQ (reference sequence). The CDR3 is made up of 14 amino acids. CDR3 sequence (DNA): TGTGCCAGCAGCTCGTGGGCCGGCACAGATACGCAGTATTTT. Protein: CASSSWAGTDTQYF.

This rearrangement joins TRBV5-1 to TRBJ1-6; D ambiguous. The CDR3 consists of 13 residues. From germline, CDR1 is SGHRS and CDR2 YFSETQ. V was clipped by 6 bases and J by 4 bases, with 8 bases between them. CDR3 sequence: CASTRDYNSPLHF. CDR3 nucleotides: TGCGCCAGCACGCGGGATTATAATTCACCCCTCCACTTT.

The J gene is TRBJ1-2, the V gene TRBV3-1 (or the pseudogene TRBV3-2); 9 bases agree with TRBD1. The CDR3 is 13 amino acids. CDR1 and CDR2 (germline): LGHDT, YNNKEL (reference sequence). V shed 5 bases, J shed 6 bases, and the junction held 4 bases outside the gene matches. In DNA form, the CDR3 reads TGTGCCAGCAGCGAAGGGACAGGGCATGGCTACACCTTC. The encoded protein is CASSEGTGHGYTF.

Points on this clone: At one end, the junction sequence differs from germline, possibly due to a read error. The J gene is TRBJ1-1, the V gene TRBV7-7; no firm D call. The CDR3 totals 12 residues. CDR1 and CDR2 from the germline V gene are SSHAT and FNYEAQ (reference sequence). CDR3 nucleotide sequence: TGTGCTAGCAGCCCACCCGATTATACAGCTTTCTTT. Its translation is CASSPPDYTAFF.

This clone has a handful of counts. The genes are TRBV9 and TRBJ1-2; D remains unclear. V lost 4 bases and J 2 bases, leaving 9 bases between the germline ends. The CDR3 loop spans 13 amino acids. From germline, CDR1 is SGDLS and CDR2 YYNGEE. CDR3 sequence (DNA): TGTGCCAGCAGCTCGACGGTAAACTATGGCTACACCTTC. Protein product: CASSSTVNYGYTF.

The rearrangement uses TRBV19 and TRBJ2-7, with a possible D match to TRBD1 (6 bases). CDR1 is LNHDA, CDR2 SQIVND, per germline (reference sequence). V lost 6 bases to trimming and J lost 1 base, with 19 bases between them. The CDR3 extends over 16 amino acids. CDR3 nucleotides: TGTGCCAGTAGCAACCTGTGGGACACCGAATCCTACGAGCAGTACTTC. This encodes CASSNLWDTESYEQYF. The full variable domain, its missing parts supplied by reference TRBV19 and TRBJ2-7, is DGGITQSPKYLFRKEGQNVTLSCEQNLNHDAMYWYRQDPGQGLRLIYYSQIVNDFQKGDIAEGYSVSREKKESFPLTVTSAQKNPTAFYLCASSNLWDTESYEQYFGPGTRLTVT.

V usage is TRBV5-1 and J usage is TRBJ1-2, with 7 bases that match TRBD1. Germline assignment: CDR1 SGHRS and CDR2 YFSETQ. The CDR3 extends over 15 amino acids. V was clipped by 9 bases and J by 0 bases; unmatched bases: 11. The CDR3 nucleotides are TGCGCCACGGCACTGGGGGACAGAGCTAACTATGGCTACACCTTC. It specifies CATALGDRANYGYTF.

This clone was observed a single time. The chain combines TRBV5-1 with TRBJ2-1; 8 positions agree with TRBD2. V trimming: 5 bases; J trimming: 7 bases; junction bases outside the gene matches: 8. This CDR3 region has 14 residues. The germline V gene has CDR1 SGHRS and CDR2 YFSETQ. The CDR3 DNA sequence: TGCGCCAGCAGTCTGACTAGCGTCAGAAATGAGCAGTTCTTC. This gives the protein CASSLTSVRNEQFF.

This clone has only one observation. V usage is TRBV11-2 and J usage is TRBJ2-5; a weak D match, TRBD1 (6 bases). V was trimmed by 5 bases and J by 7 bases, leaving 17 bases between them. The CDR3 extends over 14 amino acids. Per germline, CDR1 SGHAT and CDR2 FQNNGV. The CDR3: CASSATGYLGTQYF. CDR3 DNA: TGTGCCAGCAGCGCGACAGGATATTTAGGGACCCAGTACTTC.